This is a list of T cell receptor beta chains from one sample in a study of T cell responses to AZD1222 COVID-19 vaccine. The protocol was immunoSEQ multiplex PCR, while the TCRdb copy is restricted to in-frame clones and leaves out a portion. The data contain roughly 150,000 clones, about 90% of them seen just once; the ten biggest clones take up under 4%. The starting material was peripheral blood, obtained 28 days after the second AZD1222 dose. The receptors shown here come from an adult who received the AZD1222 COVID-19 vaccine. Both conserved end residues are part of each CDR3. The D gene is left open where the match is weak. Size values are once, few and many counts, or a class for expanded clones, and some rows have none.

j_call: TRBJ1-5; clone_size: .; d_call: .; v_call: TRBV27; cdr3_aa: CASSRSGGHQPQHF; cdr3_nt: TGTGCCAGCAGCCGATCAGGCGGGCATCAGCCCCAGCATTTT
j_call: TRBJ2-7; clone_size: .; d_call: TRBD1; v_call: TRBV6-5; cdr3_aa: CASSTGQGLYEQYF; cdr3_nt: TGTGCCAGCAGTACTGGACAGGGACTCTACGAGCAGTACTTC
j_call: TRBJ1-1; clone_size: .; d_call: .; v_call: TRBV30; cdr3_aa: CAWSPLDREAFF; cdr3_nt: TGTGCCTGGAGTCCCCTGGACAGAGAAGCTTTCTTT
j_call: TRBJ2-1; clone_size: .; d_call: .; v_call: TRBV5-8; cdr3_aa: CASSHYYNEQFF; cdr3_nt: TGTGCCAGCAGCCATTACTACAATGAGCAGTTCTTC
j_call: TRBJ2-3; clone_size: .; d_call: .; v_call: TRBV13; cdr3_aa: CASSFPSSTDTQYF; cdr3_nt: TGTGCCAGCAGCTTCCCGTCTAGCACAGATACGCAGTATTTT
j_call: TRBJ1-3; clone_size: .; d_call: .; v_call: TRBV2; cdr3_aa: CASSGRFNTIYF; cdr3_nt: TGTGCCAGCAGCGGCAGGTTTAACACCATATATTTT
j_call: TRBJ2-5; clone_size: .; d_call: .; v_call: TRBV3-1/TRBV3-2; cdr3_aa: CASSPPRDRETQYF; cdr3_nt: TGTGCCAGCAGCCCCCCGCGAGACCGAGAGACCCAGTACTTC
j_call: TRBJ1-5; clone_size: few; d_call: TRBD1; v_call: TRBV27; cdr3_aa: CASTGQGAGNQPQHF; cdr3_nt: TGTGCCAGCACGGGTCAGGGGGCGGGTAATCAGCCCCAGCATTTT
j_call: TRBJ2-7; clone_size: .; d_call: TRBD2; v_call: TRBV20-1; cdr3_aa: CSASASGTLYEQYF; cdr3_nt: TGCAGTGCTAGTGCTAGCGGGACTCTCTACGAGCAGTACTTC
j_call: TRBJ2-4; clone_size: .; d_call: .; v_call: TRBV19; cdr3_aa: CASSIGQDLAKNIQYF; cdr3_nt: TGTGCCAGTAGTATAGGACAGGACCTAGCCAAAAACATTCAGTACTTC
j_call: TRBJ2-7; clone_size: .; d_call: TRBD2; v_call: TRBV10-3; cdr3_aa: CAINPAGGHGQYF; cdr3_nt: TGTGCCATCAACCCAGCGGGAGGGCACGGGCAGTACTTC
j_call: TRBJ2-1; clone_size: .; d_call: .; v_call: TRBV7-2; cdr3_aa: CASSSFRGEQFF; cdr3_nt: TGTGCCAGCAGCTCGTTTAGAGGTGAGCAGTTCTTC
j_call: TRBJ2-3; clone_size: .; d_call: .; v_call: TRBV30; cdr3_aa: CAWSAQGRATDTQYF; cdr3_nt: TGTGCCTGGAGTGCTCAGGGGAGGGCGACAGATACGCAGTATTTT
j_call: TRBJ2-3; clone_size: .; d_call: TRBD2; v_call: TRBV15; cdr3_aa: CATSLRLATDTQYF; cdr3_nt: TGTGCCACCAGCCTTCGACTAGCTACAGATACGCAGTATTTT
j_call: TRBJ2-5; clone_size: .; d_call: .; v_call: TRBV4-3; cdr3_aa: CASSQDQGGPGVQETQYF; cdr3_nt: TGCGCCAGCAGCCAAGATCAGGGGGGCCCGGGAGTTCAAGAGACCCAGTACTTC
j_call: TRBJ1-2; clone_size: .; d_call: .; v_call: TRBV19; cdr3_aa: CASSIGQVNGYTF; cdr3_nt: TGTGCCAGTAGTATAGGACAGGTGAATGGCTACACCTTC
j_call: TRBJ1-4; clone_size: .; d_call: TRBD1; v_call: TRBV7-9; cdr3_aa: CASSAGTGGEKLFF; cdr3_nt: TGTGCCAGCAGCGCCGGGACAGGGGGGGAAAAACTGTTTTTT
j_call: TRBJ1-2; clone_size: .; d_call: .; v_call: TRBV19; cdr3_aa: CASSIEGKGKSYGYTF; cdr3_nt: TGTGCCAGTAGTATAGAAGGTAAAGGGAAAAGCTATGGCTACACCTTC
j_call: TRBJ2-7; clone_size: .; d_call: .; v_call: TRBV6-5; cdr3_aa: CASSYSARTEQYF; cdr3_nt: TGTGCCAGCAGTTACTCGGCTCGGACTGAGCAGTACTTC
j_call: TRBJ1-3; clone_size: .; d_call: .; v_call: TRBV7-3; cdr3_aa: CASSLETGNTIYF; cdr3_nt: TGTGCCAGCAGCTTAGAGACTGGAAACACCATATATTTT
j_call: TRBJ1-4; clone_size: .; d_call: TRBD1; v_call: TRBV3-1/TRBV3-2; cdr3_aa: CASSQEQGKYEKLFF; cdr3_nt: TGTGCCAGCAGTCAAGAACAGGGGAAGTATGAAAAACTGTTTTTT
j_call: TRBJ1-4; clone_size: .; d_call: TRBD1; v_call: TRBV25-1; cdr3_aa: CASRGRGTGEAKLFF; cdr3_nt: TGTGCCAGCAGAGGAAGGGGCACAGGGGAGGCAAAACTGTTTTTT
j_call: TRBJ1-1; clone_size: .; d_call: .; v_call: TRBV7-2; cdr3_aa: CASSSPQAPTEAFF; cdr3_nt: TGTGCCAGCAGCTCACCCCAGGCGCCCACTGAAGCTTTCTTT
j_call: TRBJ1-1; clone_size: few; d_call: .; v_call: TRBV7-2; cdr3_aa: CASSPSTGTTNTEAFF; cdr3_nt: TGTGCCAGCAGCCCTTCCACCGGGACAACGAACACTGAAGCTTTCTTT
j_call: TRBJ1-1; clone_size: .; d_call: .; v_call: TRBV28; cdr3_aa: CASSSPGPLNTEAFF; cdr3_nt: TGTGCCAGCAGTTCCCCAGGGCCTCTGAACACTGAAGCTTTCTTT
j_call: TRBJ2-3; clone_size: .; d_call: .; v_call: TRBV2; cdr3_aa: CASSDGSSTDTQYF; cdr3_nt: TGTGCCAGCAGTGATGGCTCGAGCACAGATACGCAGTATTTT
j_call: TRBJ1-4; clone_size: .; d_call: .; v_call: TRBV19; cdr3_aa: CASSNGQGNEKLFF; cdr3_nt: TGTGCCAGTAGTAACGGCCAGGGTAATGAAAAACTGTTTTTT
j_call: TRBJ2-1; clone_size: .; d_call: .; v_call: TRBV6-4; cdr3_aa: CASSVEWDVYGQFF; cdr3_nt: TGTGCCAGCAGCGTCGAGTGGGATGTTTATGGGCAGTTCTTC
j_call: TRBJ1-5; clone_size: .; d_call: .; v_call: TRBV7-8; cdr3_aa: CASSARTAGYSNQPQHF; cdr3_nt: TGTGCCAGCAGCGCCCGGACGGCGGGGTATAGCAATCAGCCCCAGCATTTT
j_call: TRBJ1-1; clone_size: once; d_call: .; v_call: TRBV5-1; cdr3_aa: CASRQPDTEAFF; cdr3_nt: TGCGCCAGCAGACAGCCGGACACTGAAGCTTTCTTT
j_call: TRBJ1-6; clone_size: .; d_call: TRBD1; v_call: TRBV19; cdr3_aa: CASSITGGKSSPLHF; cdr3_nt: TGTGCCAGTAGTATAACAGGGGGTAAATCTTCACCCCTCCACTTT
j_call: TRBJ1-1; clone_size: once; d_call: .; v_call: TRBV3-1/TRBV3-2; cdr3_aa: CASSQGIQQGMNTEAFF; cdr3_nt: TGTGCCAGCAGCCAGGGAATCCAGCAAGGAATGAACACTGAAGCTTTCTTT
j_call: TRBJ2-7; clone_size: .; d_call: TRBD1; v_call: TRBV30; cdr3_aa: CAWRTRDRGLEQYF; cdr3_nt: TGTGCCTGGAGAACCCGGGACAGGGGGCTTGAGCAGTACTTC
j_call: TRBJ2-1; clone_size: .; d_call: TRBD2; v_call: TRBV18; cdr3_aa: CASSLGTSPIYEQFF; cdr3_nt: TGTGCCAGCTCACTAGGGACTAGCCCCATTTATGAGCAGTTCTTC
j_call: TRBJ1-4; clone_size: .; d_call: .; v_call: TRBV27; cdr3_aa: CASSLSHPQGSWEKLFF; cdr3_nt: TGTGCCAGCAGTTTATCCCACCCACAGGGATCGTGGGAAAAACTGTTTTTT
j_call: TRBJ2-1; clone_size: once; d_call: TRBD2; v_call: TRBV25-1; cdr3_aa: CASSVAAGGPVNEQFF; cdr3_nt: TGTGCCAGCAGTGTAGCCGCGGGAGGGCCAGTCAATGAGCAGTTCTTC
j_call: TRBJ2-3; clone_size: .; d_call: .; v_call: TRBV4-3; cdr3_aa: CASSQEGGMSTDTQYF; cdr3_nt: TGCGCCAGCAGCCAAGAAGGGGGGATGAGCACAGATACGCAGTATTTT
j_call: TRBJ2-5; clone_size: .; d_call: TRBD2; v_call: TRBV9; cdr3_aa: CASSVDTSGRSQYF; cdr3_nt: TGTGCCAGCAGCGTAGACACTAGCGGGAGGTCCCAGTACTTC
j_call: TRBJ2-3; clone_size: few; d_call: .; v_call: TRBV7-9; cdr3_aa: CASSDTQYF; cdr3_nt: TGTGCCAGCAGCGATACGCAGTATTTT
j_call: TRBJ1-2; clone_size: .; d_call: .; v_call: TRBV30; cdr3_aa: CAWSVRAANYGYTF; cdr3_nt: TGTGCCTGGAGTGTGAGGGCAGCTAACTATGGCTACACCTTC
j_call: TRBJ2-7; clone_size: .; d_call: .; v_call: TRBV3-1/TRBV3-2; cdr3_aa: CASSQVRGAVEQYF; cdr3_nt: TGTGCCAGCAGCCAAGTAAGGGGGGCGGTCGAGCAGTACTTC
j_call: TRBJ1-6; clone_size: .; d_call: TRBD1; v_call: TRBV6-4; cdr3_aa: CASSDTLGQAGESSYNSPLHF; cdr3_nt: TGTGCCAGCAGTGACACCCTCGGACAGGCCGGGGAAAGCTCCTATAATTCACCCCTCCACTTT
j_call: TRBJ2-3; clone_size: .; d_call: TRBD2; v_call: TRBV5-1; cdr3_aa: CASSHEGVAGGMAARTDTQYF; cdr3_nt: TGCGCCAGCAGCCACGAGGGTGTAGCGGGAGGCATGGCGGCTCGCACAGATACGCAGTATTTT
j_call: TRBJ1-1; clone_size: .; d_call: TRBD1; v_call: TRBV6-4; cdr3_aa: CASSAPTGKGTEAFF; cdr3_nt: TGTGCCAGCAGTGCCCCGACAGGGAAGGGCACTGAAGCTTTCTTT
j_call: TRBJ2-1; clone_size: once; d_call: TRBD2; v_call: TRBV7-3; cdr3_aa: CASSLGLAGSLQDYNEQFF; cdr3_nt: TGTGCCAGCAGCTTGGGACTAGCGGGAAGTTTACAAGACTACAATGAGCAGTTCTTC
j_call: TRBJ2-1; clone_size: once; d_call: .; v_call: TRBV3-1/TRBV3-2; cdr3_aa: CASSQAFWSTGNNEQFF; cdr3_nt: TGTGCCAGCAGCCAAGCTTTCTGGTCAACAGGTAACAATGAGCAGTTCTTC
j_call: TRBJ2-7; clone_size: .; d_call: .; v_call: TRBV3-1/TRBV3-2; cdr3_aa: CASSQPWYKTYEQYF; cdr3_nt: TGTGCCAGCAGCCAGCCTTGGTACAAAACCTACGAGCAGTACTTC
j_call: TRBJ2-3; clone_size: .; d_call: TRBD2; v_call: TRBV5-6; cdr3_aa: CASSLVGTSATDTQYF; cdr3_nt: TGTGCCAGCAGCTTGGTTGGGACTAGCGCCACAGATACGCAGTATTTT
j_call: TRBJ2-7; clone_size: .; d_call: .; v_call: TRBV7-9; cdr3_aa: CASSLGVSDEQYF; cdr3_nt: TGTGCCAGCAGCTTAGGGGTATCGGACGAGCAGTACTTC
j_call: TRBJ1-4; clone_size: .; d_call: .; v_call: TRBV5-6; cdr3_aa: CASSLLGDNEKLFF; cdr3_nt: TGTGCCAGCAGCTTGCTAGGGGACAATGAAAAACTGTTTTTT
j_call: TRBJ2-2; clone_size: .; d_call: .; v_call: TRBV18; cdr3_aa: CASPDLTGELFF; cdr3_nt: TGTGCCAGCCCTGACCTCACCGGGGAGCTGTTTTTT
j_call: TRBJ2-1; clone_size: .; d_call: .; v_call: TRBV20-1; cdr3_aa: CSAESGNEQFF; cdr3_nt: TGCAGTGCGGAGAGTGGGAATGAGCAGTTCTTC
j_call: TRBJ1-1; clone_size: .; d_call: TRBD1; v_call: TRBV12-3/TRBV12-4; cdr3_aa: CASSPGGGEAFF; cdr3_nt: TGTGCCAGCAGTCCAGGGGGCGGTGAAGCTTTCTTT
j_call: TRBJ2-7; clone_size: .; d_call: .; v_call: TRBV18; cdr3_aa: CASTGRNYEQYF; cdr3_nt: TGTGCCAGCACGGGGAGAAACTACGAGCAGTACTTC
j_call: TRBJ1-1; clone_size: .; d_call: .; v_call: TRBV12-3/TRBV12-4; cdr3_aa: CATTSLMNTEAFF; cdr3_nt: TGTGCCACCACTAGTCTTATGAACACTGAAGCTTTCTTT
j_call: TRBJ1-2; clone_size: .; d_call: .; v_call: TRBV24-1; cdr3_aa: CATSGDIGGAYGYTF; cdr3_nt: TGTGCCACCAGTGGGGACATCGGGGGGGCCTATGGCTACACCTTC
j_call: TRBJ2-7; clone_size: .; d_call: .; v_call: TRBV20-1; cdr3_aa: CSASPDNRYEQYF; cdr3_nt: TGCAGTGCTAGTCCCGATAACCGCTACGAGCAGTACTTC